A selection of T cell receptor beta chains follows, all from one sample in a study of T cells in Graves' hyperthyroidism and ophthalmopathy. TCRdb fed the multiplex PCR reads into MiXCR, producing one record per CDR3 protein. The table has approximately 480,000 distinct CDR3 sequences, about a fifth seen once. Sample: blood. The source of these receptors is a man aged 18 to 30 with Graves' hyperthyroidism. Each CDR3 is given with its conserved first and last residue. The D gene is left open where the match is weak. The listing skips clone size in some rows; elsewhere it reads once, few, many or a size class.

d_gene	j_gene	abundance	v_gene	CDR3nt	CDR3aa
NA	TRBJ1-1	many	TRBV29-1	TGCAGCTCTATCGTCCAGCAGAACACTGAAGCTTTCTTT	CSSIVQQNTEAFF
NA	TRBJ1-1	many	TRBV28	TGTGCCAGCAGTTTAAGGGGCACCTCCTACGCTGAAGCTTTCTTT	CASSLRGTSYAEAFF
NA	TRBJ1-1	few	TRBV2	TGTGCCAGCACGGCAGGGTTGGACACTGAAGCTTTCTTT	CASTAGLDTEAFF
NA	TRBJ1-1	many	TRBV5-5	TGTGCCAGCAGCTCCCGGTTCGCAAACACTGAAGCTTTCTTT	CASSSRFANTEAFF
NA	TRBJ1-1	NA	TRBV5-1	TGCGCCAGCAGCCTCCGAGAGGGAGAGATCCCTGAAGCTTTCTTT	CASSLREGEIPEAFF
TRBD1	TRBJ2-7	many	TRBV30	TGTGCCTGGAGTTTCGGCAGGGGGATTTACGAGCAGTACTTC	CAWSFGRGIYEQYF
NA	TRBJ2-5	many	TRBV9	TGTGCCAGCAGCGTAAGGGAGGGGGGGGAGACCCAGTACTTC	CASSVREGGETQYF
TRBD1	TRBJ1-1	many	TRBV6-1	TGTGCCAGCAGTGAGCCTGGACAGGGCGTCTCTGCAGCTTTCTTT	CASSEPGQGVSAAFF
TRBD2	TRBJ2-5	many	TRBV11-2	TGTGCCAGCAGCTCGACTAGCGGCCTGGGGGAGACCCAGTACTTC	CASSSTSGLGETQYF
NA	TRBJ1-1	NA	TRBV13	TGTGCCAGCAGCTCCGAACGGGGTGAAGCTTTCTTT	CASSSERGEAFF
NA	TRBJ2-7	few	TRBV11-2	TGTGCCAGCAGCTACGGACTGACCTACGAGCAGTACTTC	CASSYGLTYEQYF
TRBD2	TRBJ2-5	NA	TRBV30	TGTGCCTGGAGTGGGGGACTAGCGGGAGGACTCCGGGAGACCCAGTACTTC	CAWSGGLAGGLRETQYF
TRBD1	TRBJ2-7	many	TRBV6-1	TGTGCCAGCAGCAACTTAGGACAGGGGTCCGAGCAGTACTTC	CASSNLGQGSEQYF
TRBD2	TRBJ2-7	many	TRBV6-1	TGTGCCAGCAGTAAGCGGGGGGGCTCCTACGAGCAGTACTTC	CASSKRGGSYEQYF
NA	TRBJ2-3	few	TRBV12-3/TRBV12-4	TGTGCCAGCAGTTCCCCCAGTACGCAGTATTTT	CASSSPSTQYF
TRBD1	TRBJ1-5	many	TRBV4-1	TGCGCCAGCAGCCCAGAGACAGGGAGCAATCAGCCCCAGCATTTT	CASSPETGSNQPQHF
NA	TRBJ2-2	many	TRBV24-1	TGTGCCACCAGTGACCGGTGGACCGGGGAGCTGTTTTTT	CATSDRWTGELFF
NA	TRBJ2-7	NA	TRBV12-3/TRBV12-4	TGTGCCAGCAGCTCGGACACGACCTACGAGCAGTACTTC	CASSSDTTYEQYF
NA	TRBJ1-2	many	TRBV2	TGTGCCAGCATTCCCAGGGGTGCTAACTATGGCTACACCTTC	CASIPRGANYGYTF
TRBD1	TRBJ1-3	many	TRBV12-3/TRBV12-4	TGTGCCAGCAGTTCGACAGGGGAAGAAAACACCATGTATTTT	CASSSTGEENTMYF